Listed below are T cell receptor beta chains from one sample, sequenced in a study of T-cell memory formation after mild COVID-19. TCRdb recomputed calls from the 5' RACE reads with MiXCR, one row per CDR3 protein. The data show about 290,000 distinct CDR3 sequences, with 15% seen just once and roughly 23% held by the top ten. The sample taken for sequencing was PBMCs or a T cell subset sorted from them (not recorded which). The origin of the receptors is a man between 18 and 35 years old who had mild COVID-19 (a few samples of this study predate the infection). Cell type and time point are not known. The CDR3 runs from the conserved cysteine through the conserved F or W. A D gene is named only where the DNA matches it firmly. Clone size is stated in some rows and not others, as once, few, many or a class when expanded.

d_call	v_call	j_call	clone_size	cdr3_aa	cdr3_nt
TRBD1	TRBV12-3/TRBV12-4	TRBJ2-2	NA	CASTEGATGELFF	TGTGCCAGCACCGAGGGGGCCACCGGGGAGCTGTTTTTT
NA	TRBV4-2	TRBJ2-2	few	CASSHEAETANTGELFF	TGTGCCAGCAGCCACGAGGCCGAGACAGCCAACACCGGGGAGCTGTTTTTT
NA	TRBV20-1	TRBJ1-5	NA	CSARGGAGNQPQHF	TGCAGTGCTAGAGGTGGGGCGGGCAATCAGCCCCAGCATTTT
TRBD1	TRBV4-1	TRBJ2-7	NA	CASSQDRDRSSYEQYF	TGCGCCAGCAGCCAAGACCGGGACAGGAGCTCCTACGAGCAGTACTTC
NA	TRBV7-9	TRBJ1-3	few	CASSLVSGNTIYF	TGTGCCAGCAGCTTGGTCTCTGGAAACACCATATATTTT
NA	TRBV7-9	TRBJ1-1	NA	CASSSSGEGAFF	TGTGCCAGCAGCAGCAGCGGGGAGGGAGCTTTCTTT
TRBD2	TRBV7-2	TRBJ2-1	many	CASSLDHASGGYNEQFF	TGTGCCAGCAGCTTAGATCATGCGAGCGGGGGGTACAATGAGCAGTTCTTC
NA	TRBV29-1	TRBJ2-7	few	CSVEVVGGGGNEQYF	TGCAGCGTTGAAGTGGTAGGTGGTGGGGGTAACGAGCAGTACTTC
TRBD1	TRBV7-3	TRBJ2-5	many	CASSLGRGQETQYF	TGTGCCAGCAGCCTCGGCAGGGGGCAAGAGACCCAGTACTTC
NA	TRBV5-1	TRBJ1-5	few	CASSLTNGAEPQHF	TGCGCCAGCAGCTTGACCAACGGGGCAGAGCCCCAGCATTTT
NA	TRBV15	TRBJ1-5	NA	CATSRDRVSQPQHF	TGTGCCACCAGCAGAGATCGGGTTAGTCAGCCCCAGCATTTT
TRBD2	TRBV3-1	TRBJ2-5	many	CASSLRLAETQYF	TGTGCCAGCAGCCTTCGACTAGCGGAGACCCAGTACTTC
NA	TRBV5-1	TRBJ2-3	NA	CASSFRGRATDTQYF	TGCGCCAGCAGCTTCCGGGGCCGGGCCACAGATACGCAGTATTTT
TRBD2	TRBV7-8	TRBJ2-5	NA	CASSYGLAGGFQETQYF	TGTGCCAGCAGCTACGGACTAGCGGGGGGGTTCCAAGAGACCCAGTACTTC
NA	TRBV11-2	TRBJ2-3	many	CASSLDRRNTQYF	TGTGCCAGCAGCTTAGATCGGCGAAATACGCAGTATTTT
TRBD2	TRBV20-1	TRBJ2-7	NA	CSAGLPLAGGAYEQYF	TGCAGTGCTGGGCTTCCTTTAGCGGGGGGCGCCTACGAGCAGTACTTC
NA	TRBV7-9	TRBJ1-6	few	CASSLMGLMDSPLHF	TGTGCCAGCAGCTTAATGGGACTGATGGATTCACCCCTCCACTTT
NA	TRBV24-1	TRBJ2-3	NA	CATSDPAGTDTQYF	TGTGCCACCAGTGACCCGGCGGGAACAGATACGCAGTATTTT
NA	TRBV7-7	TRBJ2-2	few	CASTPSTGELFF	TGTGCTAGCACCCCTAGCACCGGGGAGCTGTTTTTT
TRBD1	TRBV7-8	TRBJ2-1	few	CASSLVGTGRSEQFF	TGTGCCAGCAGCTTAGTAGGGACAGGGAGAAGTGAGCAGTTCTTC
NA	TRBV12-3/TRBV12-4	TRBJ2-7	once	CASSLNGGRGEQYF	TGTGCCAGCAGTTTAAACGGGGGGCGCGGCGAGCAGTACTTC
NA	TRBV5-1	TRBJ2-1	few	CASSTDSYNEQFF	TGCGCCAGCAGCACGGACAGCTACAATGAGCAGTTCTTC
NA	TRBV19	TRBJ1-2	many	CASKADGYTF	TGTGCCAGTAAGGCGGATGGCTACACCTTC
TRBD2	TRBV12-3/TRBV12-4	TRBJ2-3	few	CASSLVPSGGSDTQYF	TGTGCCAGCAGTTTAGTCCCTAGCGGGGGCTCAGATACGCAGTATTTT
NA	TRBV4-3	TRBJ1-6	NA	CASSQDKGLGSPLHF	TGCGCCAGCAGCCAAGATAAGGGGCTAGGGTCACCCCTCCACTTT
TRBD1	TRBV5-1	TRBJ1-1	NA	CASSEDRGAEAFF	TGCGCCAGCAGCGAGGACAGGGGGGCTGAAGCTTTCTTT
NA	TRBV6-1	TRBJ1-1	once	CASIRQVMNTEAFF	TGTGCCAGTATCCGACAGGTAATGAACACTGAAGCTTTCTTT
NA	TRBV29-1	TRBJ2-5	NA	CSVKGPGETKYF	TGCAGCGTTAAGGGCCCCGGGGAGACCAAGTACTTC
NA	TRBV11-2	TRBJ1-1	NA	CASSPYSDRNTEAFF	TGTGCCAGCAGCCCTTATTCGGACAGGAACACTGAAGCTTTCTTT
NA	TRBV20-1	TRBJ2-7	NA	CSARDEGISHEQYF	TGCAGTGCTAGAGACGAGGGAATCTCCCACGAGCAGTACTTC
NA	TRBV5-5	TRBJ2-3	many	CASSTTDTQYF	TGTGCCAGCAGCACGACAGATACGCAGTATTTT
NA	TRBV20-1	TRBJ1-2	NA	CSARDGRGALYGYTF	TGCAGTGCTAGAGATGGTCGGGGTGCGCTCTATGGCTACACCTTC
NA	TRBV5-1	TRBJ1-1	NA	CASSLGVTNTEAFF	TGCGCCAGCAGCTTGGGGGTTACGAACACTGAAGCTTTCTTT
TRBD1	TRBV11-2	TRBJ1-2	many	CASSRNPGGDGYTF	TGTGCCAGCAGCCGAAACCCAGGGGGCGATGGCTACACCTTC
NA	TRBV4-3	TRBJ2-7	few	CASSQSGGGAYEQYF	TGCGCCAGCAGCCAATCGGGCGGGGGCGCCTACGAGCAGTACTTC
NA	TRBV7-9	TRBJ1-3	few	CASSPRGNSGNTIYF	TGTGCCAGCAGCCCAAGGGGTAACTCTGGAAACACCATATATTTT
TRBD2	TRBV9	TRBJ2-5	few	CASSVAAGDQETQYF	TGTGCCAGCAGCGTAGCAGCGGGGGACCAAGAGACCCAGTACTTC
NA	TRBV6-5	TRBJ1-4	few	CASSYSVGAREKLFF	TGTGCCAGCAGTTACTCGGTGGGGGCTAGGGAAAAACTGTTTTTT
NA	TRBV9	TRBJ1-6	NA	CASSVGVFPTTLHF	TGTGCCAGCAGCGTAGGAGTTTTTCCGACCACCCTCCACTTT
NA	TRBV7-6	TRBJ2-3	many	CASSLDATADTQYF	TGTGCCAGCAGCTTAGACGCGACGGCAGATACGCAGTATTTT
NA	TRBV3-1	TRBJ1-2	many	CASSQRGGYTF	TGTGCCAGCAGCCAAAGGGGTGGCTACACCTTC
TRBD1	TRBV4-2	TRBJ1-6	many	CASSQPQGSPLHF	TGTGCCAGCAGCCAACCACAGGGGTCACCCCTCCACTTT
TRBD2	TRBV29-1	TRBJ2-7	NA	CSVPLWEGRDEQYF	TGCAGCGTTCCGCTTTGGGAGGGGCGAGACGAGCAGTACTTC
TRBD2	TRBV6-5	TRBJ2-1	NA	CASSWGGDYNEQFF	TGTGCCAGCAGTTGGGGGGGAGACTACAATGAGCAGTTCTTC
TRBD1	TRBV20-1	TRBJ2-3	few	CSARDAGTGADTQYF	TGCAGTGCTAGAGACGCCGGGACAGGGGCGGATACGCAGTATTTT
NA	TRBV2	TRBJ1-4	many	CASSPYATNEKLFF	TGTGCCAGCAGCCCTTATGCAACTAATGAAAAACTGTTTTTT
NA	TRBV4-3	TRBJ1-3	few	CASSQDMGSASGNTIYF	TGCGCCAGCAGCCAAGATATGGGTTCGGCATCTGGAAACACCATATATTTT
NA	TRBV12-3/TRBV12-4	TRBJ1-2	many	CASSFAAGGYTF	TGTGCCAGCAGTTTCGCGGCAGGGGGCTACACCTTC
TRBD2	TRBV5-1	TRBJ2-5	NA	CASSLAPAGGLETQYF	TGCGCCAGCAGCTTGGCCCCAGCGGGGGGGCTTGAGACCCAGTACTTC
TRBD1	TRBV2	TRBJ2-1	NA	CASSEYGTEIDNEQFF	TGTGCCAGCAGTGAATATGGGACAGAAATCGACAATGAGCAGTTCTTC